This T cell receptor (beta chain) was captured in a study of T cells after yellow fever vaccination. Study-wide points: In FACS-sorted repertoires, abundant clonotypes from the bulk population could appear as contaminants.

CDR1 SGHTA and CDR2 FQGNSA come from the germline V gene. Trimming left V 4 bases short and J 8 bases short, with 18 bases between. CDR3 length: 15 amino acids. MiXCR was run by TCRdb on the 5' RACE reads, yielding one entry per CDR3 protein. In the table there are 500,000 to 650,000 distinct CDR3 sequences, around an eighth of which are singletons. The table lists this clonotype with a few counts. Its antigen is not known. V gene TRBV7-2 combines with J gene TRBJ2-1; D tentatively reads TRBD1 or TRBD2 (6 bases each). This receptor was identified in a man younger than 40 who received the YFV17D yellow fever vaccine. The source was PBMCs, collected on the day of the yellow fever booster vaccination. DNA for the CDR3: TGTGCCAGCAGCTCCTCTAGCCTCGGGGGCCATGAGCAGTTCTTC. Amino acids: CASSSSSLGGHEQFF.